The 26 T cell receptor beta chains below come from one sample, sequenced in a study of synovial regulatory T cells in juvenile arthritis. TCRdb's copy holds only in-frame clones and misses some; the assay was immunoSEQ multiplex PCR. This sample's table reports roughly 9,900 clones. For these TCRs, the target antigens are not known. Study results and caveats: TCR diversity was lower in inflammation-associated blood Treg cells than in other blood Treg cells.

The sequencing sample was made of Treg cells from blood. Documented subset: HLA-DR+ inflammation-associated blood Treg cells. The receptors here all came from a donor younger than 30 with juvenile idiopathic arthritis.

The rearrangement joins TRBV5-1 to TRBJ2-5; the D gene TCRdb calls, TRBD2, cannot be checked with no DNA. Looked up from germline, CDR1 is SGHRS and CDR2 is YFSETQ. The CDR3 is 15 amino acids. The protein alone is recorded here. This chain's CDR3 is CASSFSGVSSYEQYF.

This chain links TRBV2 with TRBJ1-2. The CDR3 is 11 residues long. DNA for this receptor is not on file. CDR1 is SNHLY, CDR2 FYNNEI, per germline. CDR3: CASNLAGGYTF.

The gene calls are TRBV28 and TRBJ2-3; the D gene TCRdb calls, TRBD2, cannot be checked with no DNA. CDR1 and CDR2 (germline): MDHEN, SYDVKM. The CDR3 runs to 14 residues. This entry has no DNA. CDR3: CASRSTLAYDTQYF. Using reference TRBV28 and TRBJ2-3 for the parts outside the CDR3, the full variable domain is DVKVTQSSRYLVKRTGEKVFLECVQDMDHENMFWYRQDPGLGLRLIYFSYDVKMKEKGDIPEGYSVSREKKERFSLILESASTNQTSMYLCASRSTLAYDTQYFGPGTRLTVL.

V usage is TRBV30 and J usage is TRBJ1-6. The CDR3 totals 13 residues. The coding DNA is unavailable. Germline values: CDR1 GTSNPN, CDR2 SVGIG (reference sequence). The CDR3 spells CAWKQYENSPLHF.

This clone is medium-sized (0.01 to 0.1%) by frequency. The rearrangement joins TRBV6-1 to TRBJ2-3. The germline V gene encodes CDR1 MNHNS and CDR2 SASEGT. This CDR3 spans 15 amino acids. DNA was not recorded. The CDR3 region is CASSEQGTSTDTQYF.

The rearrangement links TRBV6-5 to TRBJ2-2. The germline gives CDR1 MNHEY, CDR2 SVGAGI. The CDR3 runs to 13 residues. Only the protein is on record. CDR3: CASSLGGTGELFF.

The CDR3 here is CASSWTGDQPQHF. The chain carries TRBV7-9 and TRBJ1-5; TCRdb's assignment of TRBD1 cannot be checked, as there is no DNA. The CDR3 spans 13 residues. The DNA is unrecorded. The germline gives CDR1 SEHNR, CDR2 FQNEAQ (reference sequence).

V gene TRBV7-3 combines with J gene TRBJ2-3; TCRdb outputs TRBD1, but without DNA this stays unchecked. The CDR3 contains 16 residues. No DNA is listed. The V gene's germline CDR1 is SGHTA and CDR2 FQGTGA. CDR3 sequence reads: CASSLRTGGITDTQYF.

The V gene is TRBV6-6, the J gene TRBJ1-1; TCRdb returns TRBD1, unconfirmable since there is no DNA. Germline V gene data show CDR1 as MNHNY and CDR2 as SVGAGI (reference sequence). CDR3 length: 14 residues. The protein alone is recorded here. The CDR3: CASIMTGANTEAFF.

The rearrangement links TRBV7-6 to TRBJ2-1. The CDR3 has 15 residues. Only the protein is available. Germline loops: CDR1 SGHVS, CDR2 FNYEAQ. The CDR3 loop reads CASSSGPDSYNEQFF. Complete variable domain (other parts from reference TRBV7-6 and TRBJ2-1): GAGVSQSPRYKVTKRGQDVALRCDPISGHVSLYWYRQALGQGPEFLTYFNYEAQQDKSGLPNDRFSAERPEGSISTLTIQRTEQRDSAMYRCASSSGPDSYNEQFFGPGTRLTVL.

V and J are TRBV9 and TRBJ2-3; the D gene TCRdb calls, TRBD1, cannot be checked with no DNA. This CDR3 comprises 14 residues. DNA is not on record. Germline CDR1 reads SGDLS; CDR2 reads YYNGEE. CDR3: CASSVGQSGDTQYF.

The CDR3 here is CASSLVAGSLYEQYF. The rearrangement links TRBV11-2 to TRBJ2-7; there is no DNA to check the TCRdb D call of TRBD2. CDR1 and CDR2 (germline): SGHAT, FQNNGV. The CDR3 covers 15 residues. DNA is not on record.

V is TRBV5-6 and J is TRBJ2-4; TCRdb gives TRBD2 as the D gene, but with no DNA this cannot be confirmed. Germline CDR1 is SGHDT and CDR2 is YYEEEE. The CDR3 is 14 amino acids. The DNA is not on file. This CDR3 reads CASSLRGPGNIQYF.

V is TRBV6-1 and J is TRBJ2-7. Germline lookup yields CDR1 MNHNS and CDR2 SASEGT. The CDR3 length is 15 residues. No DNA sequence was recorded. The CDR3 sequence is CASSATDGSTYEQYF.

This sequence joins TRBV27 and TRBJ1-2; TCRdb gives TRBD1 as the D gene, but with no DNA this cannot be confirmed. This CDR3 has 14 residues. No DNA appears here. Germline V gives CDR1 MNHEY, CDR2 SMNVEV (reference sequence). CDR3 in amino acids: CASRSGGQAYGYTF.

This chain links TRBV5-4 with TRBJ2-6. CDR1 SGHNT and CDR2 YYREEE come from the germline V gene (reference sequence). This CDR3 contains 15 residues. No DNA is recorded. The CDR3 sequence: CASSLVGNGANVLTF.

V gene TRBV25-1 combines with J gene TRBJ2-1; without DNA, the TCRdb call of TRBD2 cannot be checked. Germline-derived CDR1 and CDR2 are MGHDK and SYGVNS. The CDR3 runs to 15 residues. The protein alone is recorded here. CDR3 residues: CASSETTFSYNEQFF.

The gene calls are TRBV2 and TRBJ1-4. This CDR3 region has 15 residues. The coding DNA is unavailable. CDR1 is SNHLY and CDR2 is FYNNEI in the germline V gene. The CDR3 sequence: CASRDLIATNEKLFF. The full variable domain, completed using reference TRBV2 and TRBJ1-4, is EPEVTQTPSHQVTQMGQEVILRCVPISNHLYFYWYRQILGQKVEFLVSFYNNEISEKSEIFDDQFSVERPDGSNFTLKIRSTKLEDSAMYFCASRDLIATNEKLFFGSGTQLSVL.

This chain's CDR3 is CASSVSGGLRDTQYF. The chain carries TRBV5-4 and TRBJ2-3; TCRdb picks TRBD2, but there is no DNA to check that call. The CDR3 extends over 15 amino acids. Only the protein is available. Germline V gene lookup returns CDR1 SGHNT and CDR2 YYREEE (reference sequence).

The rearrangement joins TRBV4-3 to TRBJ2-1; as DNA is missing, the TRBD2 call by TCRdb cannot be tested. The CDR3 totals 14 residues. DNA is not on record. CDR1 is LGHNA and CDR2 is YSLEER in the germline V gene. CDR3 residues: CASSQVSVGRGQFF.

The chain carries TRBV5-6 and TRBJ2-1; TCRdb's assignment of TRBD2 cannot be checked, as there is no DNA. This CDR3 has 15 amino acids. No DNA is given. Germline lookup yields CDR1 SGHDT and CDR2 YYEEEE. The CDR3 region is CASSLFLAGLPEQFF.

This chain links TRBV29-1 with TRBJ1-2; TCRdb names TRBD1, which stays unverified in the absence of DNA. The CDR3 contains 12 residues. The DNA is unrecorded. CDR1 and CDR2 (germline): SQVTM, ANQGSEA. The CDR3 is CSVATADYGYTF.

CDR3 in amino acids: CASSQVVTGGRQPQHF. The chain has TRBV4-1 and TRBJ1-5; TCRdb reports TRBD1, a call that lacks DNA to check it against. Per the germline V gene, CDR1 is MGHRA and CDR2 is YSYEKL. This CDR3 contains 16 residues. The protein alone is recorded here.

CDR3 amino acids: CASSSRGRGYEQYF. The rearrangement links TRBV27 to TRBJ2-7; without DNA, the TCRdb call of TRBD2 cannot be checked. Germline-derived CDR1 and CDR2 are MNHEY and SMNVEV (reference sequence). The CDR3 extends over 14 amino acids. DNA is not recorded here.

J is TRBJ1-6 and V is TRBV4-1; TCRdb indicates TRBD1, and absent DNA this call remains unverified. This CDR3 is built from 16 residues. The DNA sequence is not available. Germline CDR1 and CDR2: MGHRA and YSYEKL. CDR3 loop: CASSPPGQGVHSPLHF.

The V gene is TRBV6-1, the J gene TRBJ1-4. The CDR3 runs 15 residues. There is no recorded DNA. CDR1 is MNHNS, CDR2 SASEGT, per germline. CDR3 loop: CASTSGSATNEKLFF.